Below are 16 T cell receptor beta chains sequenced from a single sample in a study of vaccination and CD4 T cells after COVID-19. Their antigens are not known. Treatment here: approximately nine-day PBMC culture with coronavirus spike peptide pools or control peptides (ViraFEST assay). An Oncomine TCR Beta short-read assay was used to sequence the DNA from cultured CD4+ T cells. TCRdb reanalysed the PCR reads using MiXCR and keeps one entry per CDR3 protein. The sample shows about 7,100 distinct CDR3 sequences, 74% of them seen only once. Material for sequencing was CD4+ T cells from blood, cultured in vitro. All receptors derive from a human donor who had recovered from COVID-19.

The chain carries TRBV27 and TRBJ2-7, with 9 bases matching TRBD1. The CDR3 sequence is 16 residues long. The V gene's germline CDR1 is MNHEY and CDR2 SMNVEV (reference sequence). V shed 6 bases, J shed 0 bases, and the junction held 9 bases outside the gene matches. The CDR3: CASRKLRQGVSYEQYF. The CDR3 DNA follows: TGTGCCAGCAGGAAATTGCGACAGGGGGTCTCCTACGAGCAGTACTTC.

V and J are TRBV2 and TRBJ2-5, with 10 bases that match TRBD2. The V segment lost 4 bases and the J segment 3 bases; nucleotides outside the gene matches: 5. The CDR3 consists of 15 residues. From germline, CDR1 is SNHLY and CDR2 FYNNEI. CDR3 sequence: CASSGTSGRKETQYF. Here the CDR3 DNA reads TGTGCCAGCAGTGGGACTAGCGGAAGAAAAGAGACCCAGTACTTC.

By frequency in the sample, this clonotype is medium-sized. The chain recombines TRBV7-2 with TRBJ2-1; D assignment may be TRBD1 or TRBD2 (7 bases each). CDR3 length: 16 amino acids. V lost 7 bases, J lost 2 bases, and 18 bases lay in between. Per germline, CDR1 SGHTA and CDR2 FQGNSA. Here the CDR3 DNA reads TGTGCCAGCACCCAGGGGGGAGCGGGGACCTACAATGAGCAGTTCTTC. Amino acids: CASTQGGAGTYNEQFF.

The chain has TRBV6-1 and TRBJ1-5; 8 positions agree with TRBD1. CDR1 is MNHNS and CDR2 is SASEGT in the germline V gene. The CDR3 has 17 amino acids. V dropped 5 bases and J dropped 0; count of bases not matched to a gene: 9. The CDR3, as DNA: TGTGCCAGCAGTAAGCCGACAGGGGCTTATAGCAATCAGCCCCAGCATTTT. Its translation: CASSKPTGAYSNQPQHF.

This chain connects TRBV20-1 to TRBJ2-2, with 12 positions matching TRBD2. V trimming: 6 bases; J trimming: 5 bases; junction bases outside the gene matches: 4. Germline loops: CDR1 DFQATT, CDR2 SNEGSKA (reference sequence). The CDR3 loop spans 14 amino acids. CDR3: CSARGTSGTGELFF. The CDR3 DNA is TGCAGTGCACGCGGGACTAGCGGGACCGGGGAGCTGTTTTTT.

Sample share makes this clonotype medium-sized. The rearrangement joins TRBV19 to TRBJ1-2; TRBD1 aligns across 7 bases. After removal of 8 bases from V and 5 bases from J, the junction contained 14 bases not matched to a gene. Germline CDR1 LNHDA, CDR2 SQIVND (reference sequence). This CDR3 is 15 amino acids long. CDR3 sequence: CASRISGTVLYGYTF. The DNA of the CDR3 is TGTGCCAGTCGGATCTCCGGGACAGTACTTTATGGCTACACCTTC.

In its sample, this clonotype was seen a few times. As DNA, the CDR3 is TGTGCCAGCAGTTTAGTAGGAGGGCTGCCTGAAGCTTTCTTT. Its protein is CASSLVGGLPEAFF. V gene TRBV28 combines with J gene TRBJ1-1; D remains unclear. This CDR3 contains 14 residues. The V end lost 2 bases, the J end lost 6 bases, and 13 bases lay between the germline ends. The germline gives CDR1 MDHEN, CDR2 SYDVKM. Looking up the rest from reference TRBV28 and TRBJ1-1 gives the full variable domain: DVKVTQSSRYLVKRTGEKVFLECVQDMDHENMFWYRQDPGLGLRLIYFSYDVKMKEKGDIPEGYSVSREKKERFSLILESASTNQTSMYLCASSLVGGLPEAFFGQGTRLTVV.

This chain connects TRBV9 to TRBJ2-3; no clear D. Trimming took 4 bases from V and 6 from J, leaving 18 bases between them. This CDR3 has 15 amino acids. CDR1 SGDLS and CDR2 YYNGEE come from the germline V gene. DNA of the CDR3: TGTGCCAGCAGCACCGGACGAGCCAATATGGATACGCAGTATTTT. Protein product: CASSTGRANMDTQYF.

The V call is TRBV6-2 or TRBV6-3, the J call TRBJ2-5, with TRBD1 matching 8 bases. The ends lost 7 bases at V and 5 bases at J; junction bases unmatched: 18. In germline, CDR1 is MNHEY, CDR2 SVGEGT. The CDR3 spans 17 residues. DNA of the CDR3: TGTGCCAGCACAAAGGGTCAGGGGACAGGCTCTTCGGAGACCCAGTACTTC. Translating it yields CASTKGQGTGSSETQYF.

The V gene is TRBV7-2, the J gene TRBJ1-4; D gene unclear. With 1 base removed from V and 15 bases from J, the gap between germline ends came to 15 bases. From germline, CDR1 is SGHTA and CDR2 FQGNSA. This CDR3 region has 13 residues. CDR3: CASSLGVQYRVFF. The CDR3 nucleotides read TGTGCCAGCAGCTTAGGGGTACAGTATAGGGTGTTTTTT. Full variable domain (remainder filled in from reference TRBV7-2 and TRBJ1-4): GAGVSQSPSNKVTEKGKDVELRCDPISGHTALYWYRQSLGQGLEFLIYFQGNSAPDKSGLPSDRFSAERTGGSVSTLTIQRTQQEDSAVYLCASSLGVQYRVFFGSGTQLSVL.

V usage is TRBV20-1 and J usage is TRBJ2-7; D is undetermined. Per the germline V gene, CDR1 is DFQATT and CDR2 is SNEGSKA (reference sequence). V lost 3 bases, J lost 2 bases, and 11 bases lay in between. The CDR3 loop spans 13 amino acids. In DNA form, the CDR3 reads TGCAGTGCTAGGGTGTATCGGGCCTACGAGCAGTACTTC. Protein product: CSARVYRAYEQYF.

The rearrangement joins TRBV15 to TRBJ1-5; D is unclear. This CDR3 has 13 amino acids. Looked up from germline, CDR1 is LNHNV and CDR2 is YYDKDF (reference sequence). Trimming stripped 2 bases from V and 5 bases from J, with 7 bases between. The CDR3 DNA reads as TGTGCCACCAGCAGATCCCGGGATCAGCCCCAGCATTTT. It yields the protein CATSRSRDQPQHF.

The chain uses TRBV11-2 and TRBJ1-5; a weak D match, TRBD1 (6 bases). Between the trimmed V and J ends, which lost 7 bases and 5 bases, there was a span of 12 bases. CDR1 is SGHAT, CDR2 FQNNGV, per germline. The CDR3 totals 13 residues. CDR3 sequence: CASNQGPDQPQHF. Here the CDR3 DNA reads TGTGCCAGCAATCAGGGGCCAGATCAGCCCCAGCATTTT.

In this sample, this clonotype turned up once. The chain combines TRBV6-5 with TRBJ2-7; D is perhaps TRBD1 (6 bases). Per germline, CDR1 MNHEY and CDR2 SVGAGI. The CDR3 length is 14 residues. V was shortened by 2 bases and J by 2 bases, with 10 bases between the two germline ends. CDR3 region: CASSYRTETYEQYF. The CDR3 DNA follows: TGTGCCAGCAGTTACCGGACAGAGACCTACGAGCAGTACTTC.

Of note for this clonotype: This clone may be a read error of a much larger clone one base away. The chain recombines TRBV27 with TRBJ2-2; D is perhaps TRBD1 or TRBD2 (5 bases each). There are 15 residues in the CDR3. CDR1 and CDR2 (germline): MNHEY, SMNVEV (reference sequence). The chain's CDR3 is CASSARAGITGDLFF. Here the CDR3 DNA reads TGTGCCAGCAGTGCCCGGGCAGGGATCACCGGGGACCTGTTTTTT.

The J gene is TRBJ1-2, the V gene TRBV2, with TRBD1 as a possible D gene (6 bases). CDR1 is SNHLY, CDR2 FYNNEI, per germline. V dropped 6 bases and J dropped 3 bases, with 23 bases sitting between them. The CDR3 is 17 residues long. In nucleotides, the CDR3 is TGTGCCAGCAGCACACCCTTCCAGGGGCCCGGGGACTATGGCTACACCTTC. Translated, it gives CASSTPFQGPGDYGYTF.